The rows below give T cell receptor beta chains drawn from one sample of a study of cytomegalovirus exposure and HLA in healthy donors. Clones were sequenced by immunoSEQ multiplex PCR, and TCRdb holds only the in-frame ones, with some missing. The repertoire holds fewer than 200,000 clones, with approximately 84% as singletons. The sequenced sample was PBMCs. These receptors all come from a young man in good health and CMV-seropositive. CDR3s include the opening cysteine and the closing phenylalanine or tryptophan. D genes are given only for firm matches. Clone size is not always given. Where it is, it says once, few, many or a class for expanded clones.

>13|TRBV2|.|.|TRBJ2-7
CASSEERAYEQYF
TGTGCCAGCAGTGAAGAACGGGCCTACGAGCAGTACTTC
>16|TRBV13|.|TRBD2|TRBJ2-3
CASSSLAGGISDTQYF
TGTGCCAGCAGCTCACTAGCGGGGGGTATTTCAGATACGCAGTATTTT
>15|TRBV7-9|.|TRBD1|TRBJ2-2
CASSPGGQGIGELFF
TGTGCCAGCAGCCCAGGGGGACAGGGGATCGGGGAGCTGTTTTTT
>16|TRBV19|.|.|TRBJ2-6
CASSKIENSGANVLTF
TGTGCCAGTAGTAAAATTGAGAACTCTGGGGCCAACGTCCTGACTTTC
>16|TRBV27|.|TRBD2|TRBJ2-1
CASSFLGGRSYNEQFF
TGTGCCAGCAGTTTCCTGGGGGGGAGATCCTACAATGAGCAGTTCTTC
>13|TRBV9|.|.|TRBJ2-5
CASSPTTQETQYF
TGTGCCAGCAGCCCGACTACCCAAGAGACCCAGTACTTC
>14|TRBV4-2|.|.|TRBJ2-5
CASSRGLGEETQYF
TGTGCCAGCAGCCGAGGTTTAGGAGAAGAGACCCAGTACTTC
>14|TRBV27|once|TRBD1|TRBJ1-2
CASSLRGRNYGYTF
TGTGCCAGCAGCCTCAGGGGGCGTAACTATGGCTACACCTTC
>11|TRBV6-5|.|.|TRBJ1-2
CASSTGRGYTF
TGTGCCAGCAGCACAGGGCGCGGCTACACCTTC
>14|TRBV6-1|.|.|TRBJ1-2
CASIMRRGVGGYTF
TGTGCCAGCATTATGCGACGGGGGGTAGGCGGCTACACCTTC
>14|TRBV6-6|.|.|TRBJ1-1
CASSRDLLNTEAFF
TGTGCCAGCAGTAGGGACTTACTGAACACTGAAGCTTTCTTT
>15|TRBV28|.|.|TRBJ2-7
CASRGEERGFYEQYF
TGTGCCAGCAGGGGTGAGGAACGTGGGTTTTACGAGCAGTACTTC
>16|TRBV6-1|.|.|TRBJ1-5
CASSEAAGSGGQPQHF
TGTGCCAGCAGTGAAGCGGCCGGGTCGGGGGGACAGCCCCAGCATTTT
>14|TRBV19|once|TRBD1|TRBJ2-3
CASSRQGSTDTQYF
TGTGCCAGTAGTCGACAGGGTAGCACAGATACGCAGTATTTT
>14|TRBV30|.|TRBD2|TRBJ2-1
CAWIRSGGASEQFF
TGTGCCTGGATTCGGAGCGGGGGGGCTTCTGAGCAGTTCTTC
>12|TRBV19|.|.|TRBJ1-1
CASSIASTEAFF
TGTGCCAGTAGTATCGCTAGCACTGAAGCTTTCTTT
>15|TRBV7-9|.|.|TRBJ2-1
CASSLMDSRYNEQFF
TGTGCCAGCAGCTTAATGGACTCCCGCTACAATGAGCAGTTCTTC
>13|TRBV7-2|.|TRBD1|TRBJ2-2
CASSPQGTGELFF
TGTGCCAGCAGCCCACAGGGGACCGGGGAGCTGTTTTTT
>13|TRBV29-1|.|TRBD1|TRBJ1-2
CSVRTGEEYGYTF
TGCAGCGTCAGGACAGGGGAGGAGTATGGCTACACCTTC
>16|TRBV10-3|.|TRBD2|TRBJ2-5
CAISGGLAGGQETQYF
TGTGCCATCAGTGGCGGACTAGCGGGGGGCCAAGAGACCCAGTACTTC
>15|TRBV7-2|.|TRBD1|TRBJ1-1
CASSTRDRPNTEAFF
TGTGCCAGCAGCACCCGGGACAGACCGAACACTGAAGCTTTCTTT
>16|TRBV5-6|few|TRBD1|TRBJ1-2
CASSLVTAGTEVGYTF
TGTGCCAGCAGCTTGGTGACAGCCGGGACAGAGGTTGGCTACACCTTC
>15|TRBV7-8|.|TRBD1|TRBJ1-4
CASSQMTGSHEKLFF
TGTGCCAGCAGCCAAATGACAGGGTCTCATGAAAAACTGTTTTTT
>16|TRBV7-2|once|TRBD2|TRBJ2-2
CASKETSVVNTGELFF
TGTGCCAGCAAAGAGACTAGCGTAGTGAACACCGGGGAGCTGTTTTTT
>16|TRBV7-8|.|TRBD1|TRBJ2-1
CASSLVGTVSYNEQFF
TGTGCCAGCAGCTTAGTAGGGACAGTTAGCTACAATGAGCAGTTCTTC
>15|TRBV9|.|TRBD2|TRBJ2-1
CASSVGGATYNEQFF
TGTGCCAGCAGCGTCGGGGGGGCTACCTACAATGAGCAGTTCTTC
>13|TRBV7-3|.|.|TRBJ2-1
CASSLVGGNEQFF
TGTGCCAGCAGCTTAGTAGGGGGCAATGAGCAGTTCTTC
>15|TRBV11-2|.|TRBD2|TRBJ2-5
CASSRGGTSVETQYF
TGTGCCAGCAGCCGCGGGGGTACTTCGGTCGAGACCCAGTACTTC
>12|TRBV19|.|.|TRBJ1-1
CASSIGAFEAFF
TGTGCCAGTAGTATAGGGGCTTTTGAAGCTTTCTTT
>13|TRBV2|.|.|TRBJ1-2
CASAWEQNYGYTF
TGTGCCAGCGCGTGGGAGCAAAACTATGGCTACACCTTC
>16|TRBV15|once|TRBD1|TRBJ2-5
CATSRDSTGGRETQYF
TGTGCCACCAGCAGAGATTCGACAGGGGGCCGTGAGACCCAGTACTTC
>14|TRBV4-3|.|.|TRBJ1-4
CASSQDSVGGKLFF
TGCGCCAGCAGCCAAGATTCAGTTGGAGGAAAACTGTTTTTT
>12|TRBV5-1|.|.|TRBJ2-2
CASSFRTGELFF
TGCGCCAGCAGCTTTCGCACCGGGGAGCTGTTTTTT
>14|TRBV29-1|.|.|TRBJ1-5
CSVAGGPHNQPQHF
TGCAGCGTTGCAGGAGGGCCCCACAATCAGCCCCAGCATTTT
>13|TRBV6-6|.|.|TRBJ1-1
CASIGVDITEAFF
TGTGCCAGCATCGGGGTTGACATCACTGAAGCTTTCTTT
>15|TRBV9|few|TRBD2|TRBJ2-5
CASSSGTTPWETQYF
TGTGCCAGCAGCTCCGGGACTACCCCTTGGGAGACCCAGTACTTC
>15|TRBV7-2|once|.|TRBJ2-7
CASSLVSSFGDEQYF
TGTGCCAGCAGCTTAGTTTCCAGCTTCGGGGACGAGCAGTACTTC
>17|TRBV19|.|TRBD2|TRBJ2-1
CASSIRVAGSGGYEQFF
TGTGCCAGTAGTATTCGGGTAGCGGGGTCGGGCGGATATGAGCAGTTCTTC
>13|TRBV6-5|.|TRBD2|TRBJ2-3
CASSITSGDTQYF
TGTGCCAGCAGTATCACTAGCGGAGATACGCAGTATTTT
>18|TRBV9|.|TRBD2|TRBJ2-6
CASSVEVAGRPGANVLTF
TGTGCCAGCAGCGTAGAGGTAGCGGGGAGGCCTGGGGCCAACGTCCTGACTTTC
>14|TRBV2|once|TRBD1|TRBJ1-5
CASSEDRGNQPQHF
TGTGCCAGCAGTGAAGACAGGGGGAATCAGCCCCAGCATTTT
>13|TRBV11-2|.|TRBD2|TRBJ2-1
CASSLRGEGEQFF
TGTGCCAGCAGCTTACGGGGGGAGGGTGAGCAGTTCTTC
>15|TRBV5-4|.|TRBD1|TRBJ1-4
CASSWKTGGNEKLFF
TGTGCCAGCAGCTGGAAGACAGGGGGAAATGAAAAACTGTTTTTT
>16|TRBV19|.|TRBD1|TRBJ1-2
CASTWDRGPPRGGYTF
TGTGCCAGTACCTGGGACAGGGGGCCACCGAGGGGTGGCTACACCTTC
>17|TRBV7-9|.|TRBD2|TRBJ2-3
CASSSPSERGGEDTQYF
TGTGCCAGCAGCTCCCCGAGCGAGCGGGGGGGTGAAGATACGCAGTATTTT
>13|TRBV6-6|.|.|TRBJ1-3
CASSFLQGNTIYF
TGTGCCAGCAGTTTCCTACAGGGAAACACCATATATTTT
>13|TRBV11-2|.|.|TRBJ1-3
CASGTYDLNTIYF
TGTGCCAGCGGCACGTACGATCTAAACACCATATATTTT
>20|TRBV5-4|.|TRBD2|TRBJ2-7
CASSLTGSSSGGPSSYEQYF
TGTGCCAGCAGCTTGACTGGGTCTAGTAGCGGGGGGCCATCCTCCTACGAGCAGTACTTC
>11|TRBV19|.|.|TRBJ1-4
CASRSGYRLFF
TGTGCCAGCAGATCCGGGTATCGACTGTTTTTT
>13|TRBV7-9|.|TRBD1|TRBJ1-2
CASSNRDREGYTF
TGTGCCAGCAGTAACCGGGACAGGGAAGGCTACACCTTC
>16|TRBV7-3|.|TRBD1|TRBJ2-1
CASSPKAGTGANEQFF
TGTGCCAGCAGCCCCAAGGCCGGGACAGGGGCCAATGAGCAGTTCTTC
>16|TRBV27|.|TRBD1|TRBJ1-4
CASSLYGTAPNEKLFF
TGTGCCAGCAGTTTATACGGGACAGCCCCTAATGAAAAACTGTTTTTT
>13|TRBV13|.|.|TRBJ2-7
CASRKPPLPEQYF
TGTGCCAGCAGAAAGCCCCCGCTACCCGAGCAGTACTTC
>11|TRBV19|few|.|TRBJ1-2
CASIDSYGYTF
TGTGCCAGTATCGACAGTTATGGCTACACCTTC